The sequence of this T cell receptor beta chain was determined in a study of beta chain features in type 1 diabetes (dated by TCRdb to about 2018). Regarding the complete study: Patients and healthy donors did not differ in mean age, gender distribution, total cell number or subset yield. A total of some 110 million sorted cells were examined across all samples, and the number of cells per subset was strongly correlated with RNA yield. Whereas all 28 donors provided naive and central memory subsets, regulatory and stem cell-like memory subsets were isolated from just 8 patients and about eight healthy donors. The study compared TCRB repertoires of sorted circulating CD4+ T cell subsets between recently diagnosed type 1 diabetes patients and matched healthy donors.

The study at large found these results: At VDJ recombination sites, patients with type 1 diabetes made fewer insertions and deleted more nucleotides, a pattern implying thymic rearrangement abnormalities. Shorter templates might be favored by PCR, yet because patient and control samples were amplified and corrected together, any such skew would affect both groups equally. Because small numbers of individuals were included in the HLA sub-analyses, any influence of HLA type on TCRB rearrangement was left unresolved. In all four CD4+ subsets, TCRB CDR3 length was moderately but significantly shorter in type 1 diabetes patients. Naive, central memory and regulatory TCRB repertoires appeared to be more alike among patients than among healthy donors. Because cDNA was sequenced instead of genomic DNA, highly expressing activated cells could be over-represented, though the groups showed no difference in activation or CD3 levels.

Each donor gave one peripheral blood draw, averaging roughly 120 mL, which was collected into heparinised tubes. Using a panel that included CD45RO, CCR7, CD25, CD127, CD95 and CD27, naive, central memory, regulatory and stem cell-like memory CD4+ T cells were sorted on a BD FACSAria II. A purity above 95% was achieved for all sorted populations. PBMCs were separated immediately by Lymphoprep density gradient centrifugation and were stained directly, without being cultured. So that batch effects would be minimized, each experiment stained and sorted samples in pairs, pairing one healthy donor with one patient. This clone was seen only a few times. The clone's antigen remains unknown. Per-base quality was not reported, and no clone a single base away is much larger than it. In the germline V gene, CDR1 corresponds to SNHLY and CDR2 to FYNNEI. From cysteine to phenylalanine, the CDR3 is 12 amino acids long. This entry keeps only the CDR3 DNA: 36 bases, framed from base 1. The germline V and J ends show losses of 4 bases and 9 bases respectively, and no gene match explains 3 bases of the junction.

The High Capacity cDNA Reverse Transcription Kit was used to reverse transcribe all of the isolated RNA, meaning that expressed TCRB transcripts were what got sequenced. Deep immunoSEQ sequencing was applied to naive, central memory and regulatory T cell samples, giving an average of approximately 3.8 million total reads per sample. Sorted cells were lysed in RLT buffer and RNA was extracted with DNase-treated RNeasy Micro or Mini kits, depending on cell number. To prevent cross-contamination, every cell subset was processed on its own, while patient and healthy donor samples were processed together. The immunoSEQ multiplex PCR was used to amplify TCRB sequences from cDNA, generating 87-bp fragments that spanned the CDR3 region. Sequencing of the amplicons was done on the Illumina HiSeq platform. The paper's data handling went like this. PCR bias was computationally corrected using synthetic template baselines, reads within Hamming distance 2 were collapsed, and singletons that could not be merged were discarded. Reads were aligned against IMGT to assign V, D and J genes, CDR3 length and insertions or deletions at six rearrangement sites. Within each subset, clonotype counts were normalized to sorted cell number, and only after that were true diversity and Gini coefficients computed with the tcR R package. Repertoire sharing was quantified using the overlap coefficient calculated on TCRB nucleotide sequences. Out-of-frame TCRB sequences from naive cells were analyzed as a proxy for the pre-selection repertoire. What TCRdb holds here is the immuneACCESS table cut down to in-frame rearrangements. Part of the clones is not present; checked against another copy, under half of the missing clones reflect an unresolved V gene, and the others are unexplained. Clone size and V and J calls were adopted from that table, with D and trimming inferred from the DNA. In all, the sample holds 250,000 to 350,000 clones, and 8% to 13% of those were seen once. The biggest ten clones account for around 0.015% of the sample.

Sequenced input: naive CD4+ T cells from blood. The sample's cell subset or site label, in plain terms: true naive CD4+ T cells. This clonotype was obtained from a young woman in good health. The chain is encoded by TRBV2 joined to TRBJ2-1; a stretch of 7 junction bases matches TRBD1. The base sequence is TGTGCCAGCAGTGGAGGGGGCCCTGAGCAGTTCTTC. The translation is CASSGGGPEQFF.